The 31 T cell receptor beta chains below all came from one sample that was sequenced in a study of cytomegalovirus exposure and HLA in healthy donors (dated by TCRdb to 2015 to 2018). Receptor amplification or capture employed the immunoSEQ multiplex PCR assay. For the multiplex PCR, a mixture combining 60 forward primers for TCR Vbeta segments and 13 reverse primers for TCR Jbeta segments was used. Not all clones reach the TCRdb copy of this immuneACCESS table, which keeps in-frame sequences only. Checked studies attribute under half of the gap to unresolved V genes and leave the rest unexplained. For this sample the table gives about 85,000 clones, of which about 80% were detected only once. Clones ranked in the top ten supply 23% of the sample. What was sequenced was PBMCs. The source of these receptors is a woman aged 50 to 60 in good health and CMV-seropositive.

This clone was observed a few times. Sequence at one end of the junction differs from germline and may be a read error. CDR3 bases: TGTGCTAGCAGCTTAGTTGCGGGGGGGCAGGAGACCCAGTACTTC. Amino acid sequence: CASSLVAGGQETQYF. This chain connects TRBV7-7 to TRBJ2-5, with 9 bases identical to TRBD2. Germline V gene sequence: CDR1 SSHAT, CDR2 FNYEAQ (reference sequence). There are 15 residues in the CDR3.

The chain joins TRBV6-5 to TRBJ2-5; 11 positions match TRBD1. This CDR3 is 16 amino acids long. V lost 2 bases, J lost 7 bases, and 9 bases stayed unmatched. CDR1 is MNHEY and CDR2 is SVGAGI in the germline V gene. This CDR3 is CASSYLRTGGIGTQYF. The CDR3 DNA is TGTGCCAGCAGTTACCTAAGGACAGGGGGCATCGGGACCCAGTACTTC.

The chain couples TRBV11-2 to TRBJ1-2; possibly TRBD1 for D (6 bases). Trimming removed 1 base from V and 2 bases from J, with 11 bases in between. Germline V gives CDR1 SGHAT, CDR2 FQNNGV. The length of the CDR3 is 15 residues. The CDR3, as DNA: TGTGCCAGCAGCTTAGTTGGGGGCTGGAACTATGGCTACACCTTC. It encodes CASSLVGGWNYGYTF.

The chain joins TRBV6-5 to TRBJ2-2; 8 bases line up with TRBD1. Germline CDR1 is MNHEY and CDR2 is SVGAGI. The CDR3 is 13 amino acids. V trimming: 5 bases; J trimming: 6 bases; junction bases outside the gene matches: 2. The CDR3 nucleotides read TGTGCCAGCAGTAAGACAGGGGCCGGGGAGCTGTTTTTT. It encodes CASSKTGAGELFF.

On this clone itself: One junction end disagrees with the germline gene, perhaps due to a read error. The CDR3 nucleotides read TGTGCCAGCAGCGCGGCCAGTGGAGCCTCCTTC. This gives the protein CASSAASGASF. V gene TRBV11-2 combines with J gene TRBJ1-2; D uncertain. This CDR3 spans 11 amino acids. CDR1 and CDR2 from the germline V gene are SGHAT and FQNNGV. The whole variable domain, remainder taken from reference TRBV11-2 and TRBJ1-2, is EAGVAQSPRYKIIEKRQSVAFWCNPISGHATLYWYQQILGQGPKLLIQFQNNGVVDDSQLPKDRFSAERLKGVDSTLKIQPAKLEDSAVYLCASSAASGASFGSGTRLTVV.

The J gene is TRBJ2-1, the V gene TRBV12-5, with 9 bases fitting TRBD1. Germline V lookup: CDR1 LGHNT, CDR2 FRNRAP. V was clipped by 4 bases and J by 6 bases; unmatched bases: 10. CDR3 length equals 16 residues. The CDR3 here is CASGSGPRDRANEQFF. CDR3 coding DNA: TGTGCTAGTGGTTCTGGCCCCCGGGACAGGGCCAATGAGCAGTTCTTC.

The rearrangement links TRBV10-3 to TRBJ2-2; 9 positions match TRBD1. V lost 4 bases to trimming and J lost 3 bases; unmatched junction nucleotides: 15. Germline CDR1 reads ENHRY; CDR2 reads SYGVKD. The CDR3 contains 19 residues. CDR3 coding DNA: TGTGCCATCAGTGTATCGGTTATGTCGGGACAGGGTTACACCGGGGAGCTGTTTTTT. It encodes CAISVSVMSGQGYTGELFF.

The chain uses TRBV18 and TRBJ1-1; D not certain. Per the germline V gene, CDR1 is KGHSH and CDR2 is LQKENI. This CDR3 comprises 12 residues. Trimming shortened V by 3 bases and J by 3 bases, and 5 bases separated the two germline ends. The CDR3 is CASSPSDTEAFF. DNA of the CDR3: TGTGCCAGCTCACCTTCGGACACTGAAGCTTTCTTT.

The chain recombines TRBV19 with TRBJ1-1, with a possible D match to TRBD1 (5 bases). The CDR3 runs to 19 residues. CDR1 and CDR2 (germline): LNHDA, SQIVND (reference sequence). The V end lost 2 bases, the J end lost 4 bases, and 26 bases lay between the germline ends. As DNA, the CDR3 is TGTGCCAGTAGTATATCCCCTGGGCTGGGGAGGGGATTGGGCACTGAAGCTTTCTTT. As protein: CASSISPGLGRGLGTEAFF.

The chain links TRBV11-2 to TRBJ2-2; a weak D match, TRBD2 (5 bases). CDR3 length equals 16 residues. Germline V gene data show CDR1 as SGHAT and CDR2 as FQNNGV. V lost 3 bases and J lost 4, with 15 bases in between. CDR3 DNA: TGTGCCAGCAGCTTTAGCGCTTCGTCTTTCACCGGGGAGCTGTTTTTT. Translation: CASSFSASSFTGELFF.

Note on this clone: Other DNA sequences of this sample code for an identical CDR3. This chain joins TRBV19 and TRBJ2-6; weak D call: TRBD2 (5 bases). Germline loops: CDR1 LNHDA, CDR2 SQIVND (reference sequence). Trimming removed 3 bases at V and 0 bases at J, with 6 bases between. This CDR3 contains 15 residues. This CDR3 reads CASSIGLSGANVLTF. The CDR3 coding sequence is TGTGCCAGTAGTATCGGACTCTCTGGGGCCAACGTCCTGACTTTC.

This clone occurred a few times. The chain carries TRBV7-3 and TRBJ2-2; D might be TRBD2 (5 bases). Germline-derived CDR1 and CDR2 are SGHTA and FQGTGA. V lost 4 bases to trimming and J lost 5 bases, with 11 bases between them. The CDR3 runs 14 residues. The CDR3 region is CASSSRTDTGELFF. CDR3 sequence (DNA): TGTGCCAGCAGCTCCCGGACTGATACCGGGGAGCTGTTTTTT.

The chain links TRBV6-5 to TRBJ2-7; TRBD2 matches 11 bases. Germline V lookup: CDR1 MNHEY, CDR2 SVGAGI. The CDR3 contains 15 residues. Losses at the gene ends were 3 bases for V and 1 base for J; bases not matched to a gene: 2. CDR3 sequence: CASSYTSGGSYEQYF. CDR3 bases: TGTGCCAGCAGTTATACTAGCGGGGGTTCCTACGAGCAGTACTTC.

This clone was recorded only once. The J gene is TRBJ1-3, the V gene TRBV29-1; D not certain. The germline V gene has CDR1 SQVTM and CDR2 ANQGSEA. This CDR3 has 12 amino acids. V shed 8 bases and J shed 1 base, with 9 bases lying between them. The chain's CDR3 is CSYTRSGNTIYF. The DNA for the CDR3 is TGCAGCTATACCAGGTCTGGAAACACCATATATTTT. The full variable domain, rest sourced from reference TRBV29-1 and TRBJ1-3, is SAVISQKPSRDICQRGTSLTIQCQVDSQVTMMFWYRQQPGQSLTLIATANQGSEATYESGFVIDKFPISRPNLTFSTLTVSNMSPEDSSIYLCSYTRSGNTIYFGEGSWLTVV.

The chain employs TRBV2 and TRBJ1-2; 8 bases align to TRBD1. This CDR3 contains 12 residues. V lost 6 bases, J lost 7 bases, and 4 bases stayed unmatched. Germline CDR1 and CDR2: SNHLY and FYNNEI. CDR3 nucleotides: TGTGCCAGCAGCGACAGGGGCGGTGGCTACACCTTC. It translates to CASSDRGGGYTF.

The genes are TRBV10-3 and TRBJ1-1; no firm D call. Trimming took off 2 bases at V and 11 bases at J, with 15 bases between the two ends. Germline lookup yields CDR1 ENHRY and CDR2 SYGVKD. The CDR3 spans 13 residues. The CDR3 bases are TGTGCCATCAGTGAGCAAGGAGCCCTCGACGCTTTCTTT. This translates into CAISEQGALDAFF.

This clone was detected a few times. V gene TRBV6-5 combines with J gene TRBJ1-4; TRBD1 might be the D (5 bases). Germline CDR1 and CDR2: MNHEY and SVGAGI. Trimming left V 5 bases short and J 5 bases short, with 12 bases between. The CDR3 is 14 amino acids. The CDR3 sequence is CASSTSRENEKLFF. DNA of the CDR3: TGTGCCAGCAGTACATCCAGGGAAAATGAAAAACTGTTTTTT.

The genes are TRBV5-6 and TRBJ2-5; 12 nucleotides align to TRBD1. V was clipped by 3 bases and J by 3 bases; unmatched bases: 6. This CDR3 is 16 amino acids long. Germline V lookup: CDR1 SGHDT, CDR2 YYEEEE. CDR3 in amino acids: CASSWMGQGAKETQYF. CDR3 in DNA: TGTGCCAGCAGCTGGATGGGACAGGGGGCAAAAGAGACCCAGTACTTC.

J is TRBJ2-5 and V is TRBV15, with 11 bases that match TRBD2. The CDR3 has 17 residues. With 1 base clipped from V and 5 bases from J, the junction kept 9 bases outside the gene matches. From germline, CDR1 is LNHNV and CDR2 YYDKDF (reference sequence). The DNA for the CDR3 is TGTGCCACCAGCAGAGCCCCCTTAGCGGGAGGGCGGGAGACCCAGTACTTC. This codes for CATSRAPLAGGRETQYF.

The chain employs TRBV6-5 and TRBJ1-2; maybe TRBD1 (5 bases). This CDR3 spans 13 amino acids. Deletions cut 0 bases from V and 7 bases from J, with 9 bases between. Germline V CDR1 and CDR2: MNHEY, SVGAGI. The CDR3 loop is CASSYSGGTGYTF. CDR3 in DNA: TGTGCCAGCAGTTACTCGGGAGGGACTGGCTACACCTTC.

The V gene is TRBV5-1, the J gene TRBJ2-2, with D tentatively TRBD2 (5 bases). Deletions cut 2 bases from V and 0 bases from J, with 8 bases between. Germline loops: CDR1 SGHRS, CDR2 YFSETQ. The CDR3 runs 15 residues. The CDR3 nucleotides are TGCGCCAGCAGCTTTCGGGGAGCGAACACCGGGGAGCTGTTTTTT. Amino acid sequence: CASSFRGANTGELFF.

Details on this clone: The junction differs from germline at one of its ends, possibly a read error. The chain joins TRBV11-2 to TRBJ2-1; D call uncertain. In germline, CDR1 is SGHAT, CDR2 FQNNGV. This CDR3 is 14 amino acids long. The CDR3 protein is CASSFRSSNNEQFF. The CDR3 DNA is TGTGCCAGCAGCTTTAGATCCTCCAACAATGAGCAGTTCTTC.

The J gene is TRBJ2-3, the V gene TRBV10-3; D perhaps matches TRBD2 (6 bases). The germline V gene encodes CDR1 ENHRY and CDR2 SYGVKD. Trimming took 8 bases from V and 1 from J, leaving 28 bases between them. The CDR3 runs to 19 residues. The CDR3 sequence: CAIGFGARAGPGGTDTQYF. DNA of the CDR3: TGTGCCATCGGGTTTGGAGCCCGGGCGGGACCTGGGGGCACAGATACGCAGTATTTT.

This CDR3 reads CASSEFGWGRDHYGYTF. The CDR3 bases are TGCGCCAGCAGTGAATTTGGTTGGGGCAGAGATCACTATGGCTACACCTTC. J is TRBJ1-2 and V is TRBV10-2; perhaps TRBD1 as D (5 bases). V dropped 3 bases and J dropped 3 bases, with 20 bases sitting between them. Germline V gives CDR1 WSHSY, CDR2 SAAADI. CDR3 length equals 17 residues.

The chain has TRBV6-5 and TRBJ2-5, with 11 bases aligning to TRBD1. Judging by the DNA end, TRBJ2-7 fits better; the J call may be wrong. Per the germline V gene, CDR1 is MNHEY and CDR2 is SVGAGI. The CDR3 length is 15 residues. The CDR3 loop reads CASSSLAGTGGEQYF. The CDR3, as DNA: TGTGCCAGCAGTTCTCTCGCCGGGACAGGGGGCGAGCAGTACTTC.

The chain uses TRBV7-8 and TRBJ2-7, with 10 nucleotides matching TRBD2. The length of the CDR3 is 15 residues. V trimming: 5 bases; J trimming: 3 bases; junction bases outside the gene matches: 7. CDR1 and CDR2 (germline): SGHVS, FQNEAQ. The CDR3 DNA sequence: TGTGCCAGCAGCCAACTAGCGGGACTCTTCTACGAGCAGTACGTC. Protein: CASSQLAGLFYEQYV.

This chain links TRBV30 with TRBJ2-3, with D maybe TRBD2 (6 bases). Germline V gene data show CDR1 as GTSNPN and CDR2 as SVGIG (reference sequence). V shed 0 bases and J shed 6 bases, with 16 bases lying between them. The CDR3 consists of 15 residues. CDR3 nucleotide sequence: TGTGCCTGGAGTGTAGGCTGGTTGGGGAGGGATACGCAGTATTTT. It yields the protein CAWSVGWLGRDTQYF.

This chain connects TRBV19 to TRBJ2-1; perhaps TRBD1 as D (7 bases). The CDR3 totals 15 residues. From germline, CDR1 is LNHDA and CDR2 SQIVND (reference sequence). The germline V and J ends were trimmed by 10 bases and 4 bases, with 20 bases remaining between them. CDR3 in DNA: TGTGCCACCGCCCAGGGGGGTGACGCTTACAATGAGCAGTTCTTC. Translation: CATAQGGDAYNEQFF.

The chain recombines TRBV5-1 with TRBJ1-3, with a tentative D call TRBD1 (5 bases). The V gene's germline CDR1 is SGHRS and CDR2 YFSETQ. The CDR3 is 14 residues long. Deletions cut 0 bases from V and 1 base from J, with 5 bases between. The DNA of the CDR3 is TGCGCCAGCAGCTTGGAGGGGTCTGGAAACACCATATATTTT. Protein: CASSLEGSGNTIYF.

V usage is TRBV6-1 and J usage is TRBJ2-2, with 11 bases aligning to TRBD1. This CDR3 is built from 15 residues. CDR1 and CDR2 from the germline V gene are MNHNS and SASEGT. Trimming removed 5 bases from V and 4 bases from J; junction bases left unmatched: 3. For the CDR3, the DNA is TGTGCCAGCAGTACCGGGACAGGGGGCACCGGGGAGCTGTTTTTT. Protein sequence: CASSTGTGGTGELFF.

The chain has TRBV5-4 and TRBJ2-1, with TRBD2 matching over 13 bases. Trimming removed 2 bases from V and 7 bases from J; junction bases left unmatched: 3. The length of the CDR3 is 15 residues. CDR1 and CDR2 (germline): SGHNT, YYREEE (reference sequence). For the CDR3, the DNA is TGTGCCAGCAGCTTACTAGCGGGGGGGCGGAATGAGCAGTTCTTC. Its translation: CASSLLAGGRNEQFF. The variable domain in full, with the rest retrieved from reference TRBV5-4 and TRBJ2-1, is ETGVTQSPTHLIKTRGQQVTLRCSSQSGHNTVSWYQQALGQGPQFIFQYYREEENGRGNFPPRFSGLQFPNYSSELNVNALELDDSALYLCASSLLAGGRNEQFFGPGTRLTVL.